This T cell receptor beta chain was identified during a study of blood T cell repertoires in COVID-19. Study-wide background: Donors in the United States, Italy and Spain gave samples during acute or convalescent COVID-19. PBMCs, B-cell-depleted T cells, or T cells provided the cDNA or gDNA that made up the material.

This clone was picked up a small number of times. With V trimmed by 0 bases and J by 2 bases, 1 base remained unmatched. CDR1 is SGDLS, CDR2 YYNGEE, per germline. CDR3 length: 15 residues. In the source study's methods: It was from reference gene primer amplification that nucleated cell counts were estimated. Libraries were prepared by immunoSEQ multiplex PCR; TCRdb keeps only in-frame clonotypes and omits some of them. Clone size and V and J calls were adopted from that table, with D and trimming inferred from the DNA. The sample has about 98,000 clones, 70% to 90% seen once; the top ten hold 3.5% to 5.5%.

Sequencing was done on a sample of peripheral blood. The TCR was taken from a man in his 70s with acute or convalescent COVID-19. This chain links TRBV9 with TRBJ2-1, with 8 bases that match TRBD1. CDR3 loop: CASSVEQGAYNEQFF. Written as DNA, the CDR3 is TGTGCCAGCAGCGTAGAACAGGGGGCCTACAATGAGCAGTTCTTC.